Shown below are 30 T cell receptor beta chains from a single sample sequenced in a study of T cells expressing NK-cell markers. TCRdb reprocessed the 5' RACE reads, keeping one entry per CDR3 protein, no DNA. The sample shows 350,000 to 450,000 distinct CDR3 sequences, and 5.2% sits with its ten largest clones. The sequencing sample was made of blood T cells: a sorted CD56 or NKG2C T cell subset, CD4+ or CD8+ T cells, or bulk PBMC T cells (not recorded which). These receptor sequences come from a man aged 18-70 years in good health.

The chain is built from TRBV7-9 and TRBJ2-7; lacking DNA, the TRBD1 call made by TCRdb goes unchecked. This CDR3 spans 15 amino acids. Germline CDR1 reads SEHNR; CDR2 reads FQNEAQ (reference sequence). CDR3 in amino acids: CASSSGTGRSYEQYF.

The rearrangement joins TRBV13 to TRBJ2-1; no DNA is available, so the TRBD1 call from TCRdb remains unchecked. The CDR3 runs to 12 residues. The germline V gene has CDR1 PRHDT and CDR2 FYEKMQ (reference sequence). The CDR3 region is CASSWTGYEQFF.

The chain is built from TRBV12-3 or TRBV12-4 and TRBJ2-1; TCRdb's D call of TRBD1 is untestable without DNA. The CDR3 length is 12 residues. The CDR3 spells CASLRGANEQFF.

The chain links TRBV15 to TRBJ2-2; the D gene TCRdb calls, TRBD2, cannot be checked with no DNA. The CDR3 has 15 residues. Germline assignment: CDR1 LNHNV and CDR2 YYDKDF (reference sequence). CDR3 sequence reads: CATSRDRGSRGELFF. The full variable domain, rest sourced from reference TRBV15 and TRBJ2-2, is DAMVIQNPRYQVTQFGKPVTLSCSQTLNHNVMYWYQQKSSQAPKLLFHYYDKDFNNEADTPDNFQSRRPNTSFCFLDIRSPGLGDTAMYLCATSRDRGSRGELFFGEGSRLTVL.

V gene TRBV5-4 combines with J gene TRBJ2-5; TCRdb proposes TRBD2, but this gene call is untestable without DNA. Germline values: CDR1 SGHNT, CDR2 YYREEE (reference sequence). The CDR3 length is 17 residues. This CDR3 reads CASSLKGSGGARETQYF.

The chain combines TRBV23-1 with TRBJ2-2; TCRdb's assignment of TRBD1 cannot be checked, as there is no DNA. TRBV23-1 has ORF status, its function being uncertain. The CDR3 spans 14 residues. This chain's CDR3 is CASSRRTGSGELFF.

The chain uses TRBV14 and TRBJ2-1; TCRdb's D call, TRBD1, is unchecked because there is no DNA. The CDR3 is 13 residues long. Germline values: CDR1 SGHDN, CDR2 FVKESK. CDR3 residues: CASSKTGVHEQFF.

The chain links TRBV19 to TRBJ1-5; TCRdb's assignment of TRBD1 cannot be checked, as there is no DNA. The CDR3 runs to 16 residues. Looked up from germline, CDR1 is LNHDA and CDR2 is SQIVND (reference sequence). CDR3 loop: CASSDFGQGDNQPQHF. The full variable domain, in which reference TRBV19 and TRBJ1-5 provide the parts outside the CDR3, is DGGITQSPKYLFRKEGQNVTLSCEQNLNHDAMYWYRQDPGQGLRLIYYSQIVNDFQKGDIAEGYSVSREKKESFPLTVTSAQKNPTAFYLCASSDFGQGDNQPQHFGDGTRLSIL.

V usage is TRBV2 and J usage is TRBJ1-6; TCRdb proposes TRBD1, but this gene call is untestable without DNA. Germline V lookup: CDR1 SNHLY, CDR2 FYNNEI. This CDR3 is built from 15 residues. Here the CDR3 reads CASREGRGDNSPLHF.

The chain has TRBV5-6 and TRBJ2-3; checking the TCRdb D call of TRBD2 is not possible without DNA. Germline CDR1 is SGHDT and CDR2 is YYEEEE. The CDR3 has 16 residues. The CDR3 reads CASSPVGGPSTDTQYF.

The chain couples TRBV5-1 to TRBJ2-3; checking the TCRdb D call of TRBD1 is not possible without DNA. Germline assignment: CDR1 SGHRS and CDR2 YFSETQ. The CDR3 has 13 residues. CDR3 loop: CASSPLSFDTQYF.

V and J are TRBV28 and TRBJ2-7. From germline, CDR1 is MDHEN and CDR2 SYDVKM. This CDR3 region has 15 residues. The CDR3 reads CASSYPTRNAYEQYF.

The rearrangement links TRBV7-9 to TRBJ1-1. Germline V gene lookup returns CDR1 SEHNR and CDR2 FQNEAQ (reference sequence). CDR3 length: 12 residues. CDR3 in amino acids: CASRTKEPEAFF.

The CDR3 spells CSAPDKVTDTQYF. V and J are TRBV20-1 and TRBJ2-3; as DNA is missing, the TRBD1 call by TCRdb cannot be tested. The germline V gene encodes CDR1 DFQATT and CDR2 SNEGSKA (reference sequence). The CDR3 loop spans 13 amino acids.

The chain joins TRBV15 to TRBJ1-5. Germline loops: CDR1 LNHNV, CDR2 YYDKDF (reference sequence). This CDR3 is built from 14 residues. The CDR3: CATSGEASNQPQHF.

The chain is built from TRBV12-3 or TRBV12-4 and TRBJ2-3. This CDR3 has 14 amino acids. CDR3 protein: CASRILAHTDTQYF.

V and J are TRBV4-1 and TRBJ2-7. The CDR3 totals 15 residues. Germline-derived CDR1 and CDR2 are MGHRA and YSYEKL. CDR3 sequence: CASSQGRGVPYEQYF.

The chain employs TRBV10-3 and TRBJ1-6; TCRdb's D gene call, TRBD1, goes unchecked for lack of DNA. CDR3 size: 14 residues. The germline gives CDR1 ENHRY, CDR2 SYGVKD. The CDR3 reads CAIRSGTDNSPLHF.

The chain couples TRBV7-2 to TRBJ1-6; TCRdb indicates TRBD1, and absent DNA this call remains unverified. Germline V lookup: CDR1 SGHTA, CDR2 FQGNSA. The CDR3 extends over 16 amino acids. CDR3 sequence reads: CASSLGVGQGRSPLHF.

This chain links TRBV7-9 with TRBJ1-2. Germline V gene lookup returns CDR1 SEHNR and CDR2 FQNEAQ (reference sequence). The CDR3 has 14 amino acids. CDR3 protein: CASSFNRARYGYTF.

The gene calls are TRBV27 and TRBJ2-7; TCRdb outputs TRBD1, but without DNA this stays unchecked. This CDR3 region has 13 residues. Germline loops: CDR1 MNHEY, CDR2 SMNVEV (reference sequence). This CDR3 reads CASSTPGQLKQYF.

This sequence joins TRBV5-5 and TRBJ1-1; without DNA, the TCRdb call of TRBD1 cannot be checked. This CDR3 is 14 amino acids long. Germline CDR1 is SGHKS and CDR2 is YYEKEE (reference sequence). The CDR3: CASSLRQLNTEAFF.

The chain carries TRBV14 and TRBJ2-3; TCRdb's assignment of TRBD1 cannot be checked, as there is no DNA. CDR1 SGHDN and CDR2 FVKESK come from the germline V gene. This CDR3 spans 14 amino acids. The CDR3 is CASSQYRGTDTQYF. The variable domain in full, completed from reference TRBV14 and TRBJ2-3, reads EAGVTQFPSHSVIEKGQTVTLRCDPISGHDNLYWYRRVMGKEIKFLLHFVKESKQDESGMPNNRFLAERTGGTYSTLKVQPAELEDSGVYFCASSQYRGTDTQYFGPGTRLTVL.

This chain joins TRBV6-5 and TRBJ1-3; TCRdb picks TRBD1, but there is no DNA to check that call. Germline CDR1 is MNHEY and CDR2 is SVGAGI. The CDR3 covers 14 residues. CDR3 region: CASSIGQGGNTIYF.

The CDR3 protein is CSVKDTSIQYF. The V gene is TRBV29-1, the J gene TRBJ2-4. From germline, CDR1 is SQVTM and CDR2 ANQGSEA. The CDR3 has 11 amino acids.

The chain has TRBV27 and TRBJ1-2; TCRdb selects TRBD1, and the lack of DNA leaves this call unchecked. The CDR3 length is 14 residues. CDR1 and CDR2 (germline): MNHEY, SMNVEV (reference sequence). The chain's CDR3 is CASSSITGRYGYTF.

The rearrangement links TRBV18 to TRBJ2-3; TCRdb proposes TRBD2, but this gene call is untestable without DNA. CDR1 and CDR2 (germline): KGHSH, LQKENI. CDR3 length equals 15 residues. The CDR3 loop reads CASSQGLLEADTQYF.

The CDR3 sequence is CASSWGGLETQYF. The chain employs TRBV13 and TRBJ2-5; TCRdb's assignment of TRBD2 cannot be checked, as there is no DNA. Germline CDR1 is PRHDT and CDR2 is FYEKMQ (reference sequence). The CDR3 runs to 13 residues.

The rearrangement uses TRBV5-5 and TRBJ2-6. The CDR3 spans 18 residues. Germline V gene data show CDR1 as SGHKS and CDR2 as YYEKEE (reference sequence). The CDR3 here is CASSLVGQLLSGANVLTF.

The genes are TRBV5-1 and TRBJ2-5; there is no DNA to check the TCRdb D call of TRBD1. Per germline, CDR1 SGHRS and CDR2 YFSETQ. The CDR3 extends over 15 amino acids. The CDR3 is CASNPETGGRGTQYF. Full variable domain (remainder filled in from reference TRBV5-1 and TRBJ2-5): KAGVTQTPRYLIKTRGQQVTLSCSPISGHRSVSWYQQTPGQGLQFLFEYFSETQRNKGNFPGRFSGRQFSNSRSEMNVSTLELGDSALYLCASNPETGGRGTQYFGPGTRLLVL.